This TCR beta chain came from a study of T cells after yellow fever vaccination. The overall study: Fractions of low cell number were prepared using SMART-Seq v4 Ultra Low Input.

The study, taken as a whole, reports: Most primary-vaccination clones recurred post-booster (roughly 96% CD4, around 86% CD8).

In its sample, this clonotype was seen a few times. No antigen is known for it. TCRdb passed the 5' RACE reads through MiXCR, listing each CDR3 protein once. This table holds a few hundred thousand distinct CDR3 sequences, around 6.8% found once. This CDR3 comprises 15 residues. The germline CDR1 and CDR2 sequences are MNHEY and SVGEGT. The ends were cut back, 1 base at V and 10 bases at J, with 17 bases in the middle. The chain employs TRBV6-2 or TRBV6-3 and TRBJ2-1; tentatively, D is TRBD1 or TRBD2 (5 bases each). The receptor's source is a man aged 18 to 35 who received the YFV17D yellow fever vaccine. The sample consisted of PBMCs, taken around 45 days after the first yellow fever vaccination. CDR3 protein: CASSYFGTVFREQFF. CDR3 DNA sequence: TGTGCCAGCAGTTACTTTGGGACGGTCTTTCGGGAGCAGTTCTTC.